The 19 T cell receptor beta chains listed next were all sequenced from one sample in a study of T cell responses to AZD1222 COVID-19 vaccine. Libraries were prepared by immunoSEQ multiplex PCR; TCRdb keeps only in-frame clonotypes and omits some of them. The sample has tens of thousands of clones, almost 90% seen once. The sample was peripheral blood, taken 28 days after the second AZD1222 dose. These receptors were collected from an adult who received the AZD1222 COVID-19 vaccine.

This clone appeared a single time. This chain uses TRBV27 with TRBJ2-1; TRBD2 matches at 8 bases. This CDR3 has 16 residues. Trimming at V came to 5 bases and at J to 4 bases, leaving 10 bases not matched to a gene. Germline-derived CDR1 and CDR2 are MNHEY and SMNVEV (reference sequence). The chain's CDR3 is CASSPLAGREYNEQFF. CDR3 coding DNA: TGTGCCAGCAGTCCTCTAGCGGGCCGGGAGTACAATGAGCAGTTCTTC.

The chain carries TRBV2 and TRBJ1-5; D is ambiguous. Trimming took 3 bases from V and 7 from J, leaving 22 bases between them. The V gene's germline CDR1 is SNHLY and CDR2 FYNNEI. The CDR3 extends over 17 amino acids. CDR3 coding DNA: TGTGCCAGCAGTGACGTTCACAGCTTGGTAGTAGAACAGCCCCAGCATTTT. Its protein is CASSDVHSLVVEQPQHF. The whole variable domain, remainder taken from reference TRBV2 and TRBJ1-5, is EPEVTQTPSHQVTQMGQEVILRCVPISNHLYFYWYRQILGQKVEFLVSFYNNEISEKSEIFDDQFSVERPDGSNFTLKIRSTKLEDSAMYFCASSDVHSLVVEQPQHFGDGTRLSIL.

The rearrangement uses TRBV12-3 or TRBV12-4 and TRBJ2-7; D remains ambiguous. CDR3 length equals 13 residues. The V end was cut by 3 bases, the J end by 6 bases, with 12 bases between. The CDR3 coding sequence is TGTGCCAGCAGTTTCGACGGTTCGTCCGAGCAGTACTTC. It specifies CASSFDGSSEQYF.

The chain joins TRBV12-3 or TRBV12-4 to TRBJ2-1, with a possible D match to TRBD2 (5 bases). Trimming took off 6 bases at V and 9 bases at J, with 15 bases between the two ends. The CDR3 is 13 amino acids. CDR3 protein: CASSRIYGGEQFF. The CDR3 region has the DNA TGTGCCAGCAGCCGCATATATGGAGGTGAGCAGTTCTTC.

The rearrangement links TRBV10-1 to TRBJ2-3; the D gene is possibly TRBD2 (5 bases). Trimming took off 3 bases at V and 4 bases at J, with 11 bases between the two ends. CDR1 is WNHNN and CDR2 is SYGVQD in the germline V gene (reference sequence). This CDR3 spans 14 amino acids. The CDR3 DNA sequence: TGCGCCAGCAGTGACGAGGGTGGGCCAGATACGCAGTATTTT. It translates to CASSDEGGPDTQYF.

CDR3 sequence (DNA): TGTGCCAGCAGCCGTGACAGGGTAAGGGAGCAGTACTTC. Its protein product is CASSRDRVREQYF. This rearrangement joins TRBV12-3 or TRBV12-4 to TRBJ2-7, with 7 nucleotides matching TRBD1. J gave up 7 bases and V 6 bases, and 9 bases lay outside the gene matches. The CDR3 sequence is 13 residues long.

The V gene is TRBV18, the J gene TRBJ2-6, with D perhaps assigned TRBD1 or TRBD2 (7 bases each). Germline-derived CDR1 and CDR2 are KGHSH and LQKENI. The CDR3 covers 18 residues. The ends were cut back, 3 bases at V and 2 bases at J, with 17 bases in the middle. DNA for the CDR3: TGTGCCAGCTCACCCTCTCAGGGAGGGGGCGCTGGGGCCAACGTCCTGACTTTC. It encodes CASSPSQGGGAGANVLTF.

The CDR3 nucleotides are TGTGCCAGCAGTTACTCGAATCAGGGGACAAGTGAAAAACTGTTTTTT. Translation gives CASSYSNQGTSEKLFF. V and J are TRBV6-5 and TRBJ1-4, with D possibly being TRBD1 (6 bases). The CDR3 has 16 amino acids. Deletions cut 0 bases from V and 7 bases from J, with 15 bases between. CDR1 MNHEY and CDR2 SVGAGI come from the germline V gene.

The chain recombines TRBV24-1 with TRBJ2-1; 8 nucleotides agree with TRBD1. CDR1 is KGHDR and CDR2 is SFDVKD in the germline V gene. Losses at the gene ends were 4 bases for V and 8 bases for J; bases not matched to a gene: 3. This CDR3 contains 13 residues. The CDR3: CATSEPDRDEQFF. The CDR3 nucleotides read TGTGCCACCAGTGAGCCGGACAGGGATGAGCAGTTCTTC.

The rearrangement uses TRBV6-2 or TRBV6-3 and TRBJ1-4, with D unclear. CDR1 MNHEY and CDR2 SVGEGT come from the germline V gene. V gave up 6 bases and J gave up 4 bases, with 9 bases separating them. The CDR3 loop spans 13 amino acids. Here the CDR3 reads CASSFRVNEKLFF. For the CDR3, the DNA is TGTGCCAGCAGCTTCCGGGTTAATGAAAAACTGTTTTTT.

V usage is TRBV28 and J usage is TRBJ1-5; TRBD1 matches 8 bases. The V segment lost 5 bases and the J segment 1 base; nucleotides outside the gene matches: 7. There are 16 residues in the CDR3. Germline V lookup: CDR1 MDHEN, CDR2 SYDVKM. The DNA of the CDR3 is TGTGCCAGCAGTCGGACAGGGATTGGGAGCAATCAGCCCCAGCATTTT. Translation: CASSRTGIGSNQPQHF.

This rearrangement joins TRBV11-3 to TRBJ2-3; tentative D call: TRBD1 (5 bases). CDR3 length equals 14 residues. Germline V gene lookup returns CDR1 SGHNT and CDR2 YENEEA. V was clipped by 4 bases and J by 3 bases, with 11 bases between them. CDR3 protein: CASSSRKGTDTQYF. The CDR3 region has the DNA TGTGCCAGCAGCTCCCGAAAGGGGACAGATACGCAGTATTTT.

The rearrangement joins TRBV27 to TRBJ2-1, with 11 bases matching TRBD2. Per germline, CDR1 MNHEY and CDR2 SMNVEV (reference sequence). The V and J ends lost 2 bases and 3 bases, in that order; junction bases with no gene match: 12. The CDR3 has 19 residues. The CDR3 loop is CASSLRLAGLRGLYNEQFF. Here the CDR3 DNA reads TGTGCCAGCAGTTTAAGACTAGCGGGACTAAGGGGGCTCTACAATGAGCAGTTCTTC.

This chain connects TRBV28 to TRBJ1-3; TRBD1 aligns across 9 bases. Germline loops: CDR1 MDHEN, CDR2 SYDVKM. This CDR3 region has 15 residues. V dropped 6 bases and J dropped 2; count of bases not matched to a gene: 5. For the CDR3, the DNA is TGTGCCAGCAGATCCGACAGGGGGGCTGGAAACACCATATATTTT. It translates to CASRSDRGAGNTIYF.

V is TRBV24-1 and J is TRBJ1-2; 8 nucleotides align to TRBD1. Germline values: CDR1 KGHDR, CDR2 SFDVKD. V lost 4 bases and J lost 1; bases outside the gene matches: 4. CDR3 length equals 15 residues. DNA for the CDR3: TGTGCCACCAGTGACCCCGGACAGGGTAACTATGGCTACACCTTC. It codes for CATSDPGQGNYGYTF.

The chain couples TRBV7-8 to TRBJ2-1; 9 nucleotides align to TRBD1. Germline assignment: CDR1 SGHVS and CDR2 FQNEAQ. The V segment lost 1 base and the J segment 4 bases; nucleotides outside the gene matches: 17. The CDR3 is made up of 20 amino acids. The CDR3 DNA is TGTGCCAGCAGCTTAGTGGGTCGGGGACAGGGTAGGGGTCTGTACAATGAGCAGTTCTTC. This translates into CASSLVGRGQGRGLYNEQFF.

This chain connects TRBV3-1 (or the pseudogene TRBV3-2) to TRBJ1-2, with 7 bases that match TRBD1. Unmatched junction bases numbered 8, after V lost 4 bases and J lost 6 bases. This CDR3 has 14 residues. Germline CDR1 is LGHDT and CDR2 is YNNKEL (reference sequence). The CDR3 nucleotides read TGTGCCAGCAGCCGGGAGACAGGGACGAATGGCTACACCTTC. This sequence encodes CASSRETGTNGYTF.

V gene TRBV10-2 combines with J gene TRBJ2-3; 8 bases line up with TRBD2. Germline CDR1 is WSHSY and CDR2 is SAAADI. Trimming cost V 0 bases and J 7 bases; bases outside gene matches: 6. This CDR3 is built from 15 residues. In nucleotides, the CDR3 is TGCGCCAGCAGTGAGTCTGGCGGGAGGAGGTATACGCAGTATTTT. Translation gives CASSESGGRRYTQYF.

CDR3 in DNA: TGCAGTGCTAGTCGACGGAGCAATCAGCCCCAGCATTTT. Residues: CSASRRSNQPQHF. V is TRBV20-1 and J is TRBJ1-5; no definite D call. Trimming took off 3 bases at V and 1 base at J, with 7 bases between the two ends. This CDR3 contains 13 residues. Per germline, CDR1 DFQATT and CDR2 SNEGSKA (reference sequence).